This TCR beta chain was found in a study of T cell changes during pregnancy in multiple sclerosis. Some clones are missing from TCRdb's copy, which holds only in-frame ones; the method was immunoSEQ multiplex PCR. This sample has approximately 100,000 clones, with 75% to 95% found just once. The ends lost 5 bases at V and 5 bases at J; junction bases unmatched: 4. Germline CDR1 and CDR2: MNHEY and SVGAGI. CDR3 length: 15 amino acids. The material sequenced was peripheral blood, taken before pregnancy. The V call is TRBV6-5, the J call TRBJ2-1, with 12 positions matching TRBD2. The clonotype comes from a female donor with multiple sclerosis, enrolled in a pregnancy study. The CDR3 region has the DNA TGTGCCAGCAGTAAACTAGCGGGGGGCCACAATGAGCAGTTCTTC. This encodes CASSKLAGGHNEQFF.